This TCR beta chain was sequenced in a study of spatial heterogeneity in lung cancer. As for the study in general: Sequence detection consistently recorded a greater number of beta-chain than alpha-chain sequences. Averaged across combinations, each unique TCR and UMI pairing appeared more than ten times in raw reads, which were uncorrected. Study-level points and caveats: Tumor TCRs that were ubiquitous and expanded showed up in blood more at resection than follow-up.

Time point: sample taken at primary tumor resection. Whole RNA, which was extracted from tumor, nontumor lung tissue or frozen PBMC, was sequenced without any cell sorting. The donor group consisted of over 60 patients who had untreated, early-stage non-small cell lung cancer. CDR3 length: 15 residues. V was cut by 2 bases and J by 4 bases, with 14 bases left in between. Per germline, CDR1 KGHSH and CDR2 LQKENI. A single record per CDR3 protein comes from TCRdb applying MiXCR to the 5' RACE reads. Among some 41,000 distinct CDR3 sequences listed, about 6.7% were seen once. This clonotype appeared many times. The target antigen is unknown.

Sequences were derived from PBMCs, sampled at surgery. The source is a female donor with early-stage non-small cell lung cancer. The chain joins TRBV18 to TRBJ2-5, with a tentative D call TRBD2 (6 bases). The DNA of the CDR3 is TGTGCCAGCTCACCAAAACGGAGGGACCGAGAGACCCAGTACTTC. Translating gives CASSPKRRDRETQYF.